Below are 17 T cell receptor beta chains sequenced from a single sample in a study of PD-L1 blockade in urothelial cancer. Profiled with immunoSEQ multiplex PCR; TCRdb holds only in-frame clones, not every one. Among 55,000 to 85,000 clones listed, around 84% were seen once. As to time point: pretreatment peripheral blood. The sequencing used PBMCs, collected around atezolizumab (anti-PD-L1) treatment. These TCRs come from a woman in her sixties or seventies with urothelial cancer.

This clone was detected once. The chain combines TRBV29-1 with TRBJ2-5; the D gene is possibly TRBD2 (7 bases). The germline CDR1 and CDR2 sequences are SQVTM and ANQGSEA. The V and J ends lost 4 bases and 1 base respectively, with 13 bases between them. The length of the CDR3 is 14 residues. The CDR3 loop reads CSVVWAGAQETQYF. In DNA, the CDR3 is TGCAGCGTTGTATGGGCGGGGGCCCAAGAGACCCAGTACTTC.

This chain uses TRBV5-5 with TRBJ2-7; 7 nucleotides align to TRBD1. Germline loops: CDR1 SGHKS, CDR2 YYEKEE (reference sequence). The V and J ends lost 2 bases and 2 bases, in that order; junction bases with no gene match: 4. CDR3 length: 14 residues. The CDR3 coding sequence is TGTGCCAGCAGCTTTAGAGGGGGCCCCTACGAGCAGTACTTC. Its translation: CASSFRGGPYEQYF.

The chain recombines TRBV19 with TRBJ1-4, with 11 positions matching TRBD1. V trimming: 5 bases; J trimming: 6 bases; junction bases outside the gene matches: 5. The CDR3 has 15 amino acids. Looked up from germline, CDR1 is LNHDA and CDR2 is SQIVND (reference sequence). The CDR3 reads CASSGPGQGDEKLFF. The CDR3 DNA reads TGTGCCAGTAGTGGACCGGGACAGGGGGATGAAAAACTGTTTTTT.

In this sample, this clone turned up many times. This sequence joins TRBV5-1 and TRBJ2-7; possible D gene TRBD1, 6 bases. The CDR3 loop spans 14 amino acids. The germline V gene has CDR1 SGHRS and CDR2 YFSETQ. V dropped 0 bases and J dropped 3 bases, with 10 bases sitting between them. CDR3 bases: TGCGCCAGCAGCTTGGATACAGGGATCTACGAGCAGTACTTC. This codes for CASSLDTGIYEQYF.

This chain joins TRBV11-2 and TRBJ2-7; D remains unclear. V was cut by 5 bases and J by 2 bases, with 4 bases left in between. This CDR3 is 11 amino acids long. Germline-derived CDR1 and CDR2 are SGHAT and FQNNGV. The chain's CDR3 is CASSAAYEQYF. DNA for the CDR3: TGTGCCAGCAGCGCAGCCTACGAGCAGTACTTC.

This rearrangement joins TRBV30 to TRBJ2-1; 8 bases align to TRBD2. V lost 5 bases and J lost 2; bases outside the gene matches: 5. In germline, CDR1 is GTSNPN, CDR2 SVGIG (reference sequence). The CDR3 consists of 14 residues. The CDR3 region is CAWGAGVTYNEQFF. CDR3 nucleotide sequence: TGTGCCTGGGGAGCGGGAGTGACCTACAATGAGCAGTTCTTC.

The chain employs TRBV19 and TRBJ2-5, with 8 bases matching TRBD2. V was pared by 7 bases and J by 5 bases, with 9 bases of the junction left unmatched. The CDR3 spans 14 residues. The germline CDR1 and CDR2 sequences are LNHDA and SQIVND (reference sequence). This CDR3 is CASKEMTGGETQYF. The CDR3 nucleotides read TGTGCCAGTAAAGAAATGACGGGAGGGGAGACCCAGTACTTC.

The CDR3 DNA reads as TGTGCCAGCAGTTTATTGTCCGACATCAACTACGAGCAGTACTTC. Protein product: CASSLLSDINYEQYF. The chain employs TRBV28 and TRBJ2-7; D is unclear. The CDR3 loop spans 15 amino acids. Germline CDR1 and CDR2: MDHEN and SYDVKM. Trimming removed 1 base from V and 3 bases from J, with 13 bases in between. The full variable domain, in which reference TRBV28 and TRBJ2-7 provide the parts outside the CDR3, is DVKVTQSSRYLVKRTGEKVFLECVQDMDHENMFWYRQDPGLGLRLIYFSYDVKMKEKGDIPEGYSVSREKKERFSLILESASTNQTSMYLCASSLLSDINYEQYFGPGTRLTVT.

The chain has TRBV11-2 and TRBJ2-7, with a tentative D call TRBD1 (6 bases). This CDR3 spans 15 amino acids. The V and J ends lost 3 bases and 3 bases respectively, with 15 bases between them. Germline assignment: CDR1 SGHAT and CDR2 FQNNGV. The CDR3 DNA reads as TGTGCCAGCAGCTTGAACAGGGACGATATCTACGAGCAGTACTTC. It specifies CASSLNRDDIYEQYF.

J is TRBJ2-7 and V is TRBV30; D is unresolved. Germline CDR1 reads GTSNPN; CDR2 reads SVGIG (reference sequence). CDR3 length equals 12 residues. V was trimmed by 3 bases and J by 6 bases, leaving 12 bases between them. CDR3: CAWSKEFGEQYF. CDR3 coding DNA: TGTGCCTGGAGCAAGGAGTTTGGCGAGCAGTACTTC.

The CDR3 is CASSRTSGSTEQYF. The DNA of the CDR3 is TGCGCCAGCAGCAGGACTAGCGGGAGTACCGAGCAGTACTTC. The chain carries TRBV5-1 and TRBJ2-7; 13 positions match TRBD2. The V segment lost 4 bases and the J segment 6 bases; nucleotides outside the gene matches: 4. The CDR3 totals 14 residues. In germline, CDR1 is SGHRS, CDR2 YFSETQ.

This clone has only a few counts. The chain joins TRBV7-9 to TRBJ1-6, with D unresolved. The CDR3 runs to 14 residues. The ends were cut back, 1 base at V and 10 bases at J, with 11 bases in the middle. CDR1 SEHNR and CDR2 FQNEAQ come from the germline V gene (reference sequence). The CDR3 DNA follows: TGTGCCAGCAGCTTAGAGGTACTAGGGTCACCCCTCCACTTT. Its translation is CASSLEVLGSPLHF. The variable domain in full, with the rest retrieved from reference TRBV7-9 and TRBJ1-6, is DTGVSQNPRHKITKRGQNVTFRCDPISEHNRLYWYRQTLGQGPEFLTYFQNEAQLEKSRLLSDRFSAERPKGSFSTLEIQRTEQGDSAMYLCASSLEVLGSPLHFGNGTRLTVT.

Details on this clone: Other DNA variants within this sample encode the same CDR3. V usage is TRBV5-1 and J usage is TRBJ2-1; D gene uncertain. The CDR3 spans 13 residues. V lost 0 bases, J lost 5 bases, and 6 bases lay in between. Per germline, CDR1 SGHRS and CDR2 YFSETQ. The chain's CDR3 is CASSLAPDNEQFF. DNA of the CDR3: TGCGCCAGCAGCTTGGCTCCGGACAATGAGCAGTTCTTC.

V usage is TRBV5-1 and J usage is TRBJ2-7; 16 bases map to TRBD2. The germline V gene encodes CDR1 SGHRS and CDR2 YFSETQ. The CDR3 contains 17 residues. The ends lost 4 bases at V and 7 bases at J; junction bases unmatched: 11. CDR3 DNA: TGCGCCAGCAGCACCGGGACTAGCGGGAGGGTCGCGGGTGAGCAGTACTTC. It translates to CASSTGTSGRVAGEQYF.

The rearrangement uses TRBV28 and TRBJ1-4; no clear D gene. The V and J ends lost 4 bases and 8 bases respectively, with 14 bases between them. The CDR3 has 14 amino acids. CDR1 and CDR2 (germline): MDHEN, SYDVKM. The CDR3 region is CASSSTVLTEKLFF. The CDR3 DNA sequence: TGTGCCAGCAGTTCGACTGTGTTGACGGAAAAACTGTTTTTT.

J is TRBJ2-3 and V is TRBV30; 8 nucleotides match TRBD1. The V segment lost 1 base and the J segment 2 bases; nucleotides outside the gene matches: 5. The CDR3 is 15 residues long. The V gene's germline CDR1 is GTSNPN and CDR2 SVGIG (reference sequence). CDR3 loop: CAWSAGGGITDTQYF. The CDR3 DNA sequence: TGTGCCTGGAGTGCAGGGGGCGGAATCACAGATACGCAGTATTTT.

With regard to this clone: Germline and junction disagree at one end, which may indicate a read error. This chain connects TRBV2 to TRBJ2-7, with TRBD1 identical over 7 bases. The CDR3 is 13 residues long. Germline V gene sequence: CDR1 SNHLY, CDR2 FYNNEI. The DNA for the CDR3 is TGTGCCAGCAGTGTGGGGCCTACCGGGACAGCCCCCTTC. This translates into CASSVGPTGTAPF.